The present T cell receptor beta chain was sequenced within a study of shared clonotypes between healthy human individuals. V trimming: 7 bases; J trimming: 3 bases; junction bases outside the gene matches: 24. CDR1 is LGHNT and CDR2 is FRNRAP in the germline V gene. CDR3 length: 20 residues. CD45RO-negative, CCR7-selected cells formed the naive CD8 fraction, which excluded terminally differentiated effector memory CD45RA+ cells. TCRdb's copy holds only in-frame clones and misses some; the assay was immunoSEQ multiplex PCR. The sample has more than 2 million clones, 93% seen once; the top ten hold more than 1.5%.

Source material: naive CD8+ T cells from PBMCs. The chain has TRBV12-5 and TRBJ1-1, with 9 positions matching TRBD1. This clonotype originated in a man between 18 and 29 years old in good health. Some clones in this sample may be carry-over from other donors' samples. The CDR3 loop is CASARTGTGRAGSQDTEAFF. As DNA, the CDR3 is TGTGCTAGTGCCCGGACCGGGACAGGGAGGGCGGGCTCCCAGGACACTGAAGCTTTCTTT.